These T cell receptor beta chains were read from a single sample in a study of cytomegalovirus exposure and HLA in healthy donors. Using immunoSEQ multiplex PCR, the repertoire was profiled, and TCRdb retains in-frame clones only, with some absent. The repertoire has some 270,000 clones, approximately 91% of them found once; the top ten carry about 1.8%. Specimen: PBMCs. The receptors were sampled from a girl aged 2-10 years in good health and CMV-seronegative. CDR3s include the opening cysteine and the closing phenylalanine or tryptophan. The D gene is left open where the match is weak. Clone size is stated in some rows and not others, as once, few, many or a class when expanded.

CDR3: CASSARDSYTGELFF
DNA: TGTGCCAGCAGCGCTAGGGACAGCTACACCGGGGAGCTGTTTTTT
D: TRBD1
V: TRBV7-9
J: TRBJ2-2
size: NA

CDR3: CASSSRSSGILLYEQFF
DNA: TGTGCCAGCAGCAGCCGATCTAGCGGGATCCTTTTGTATGAGCAGTTCTTC
D: TRBD2
V: TRBV27
J: TRBJ2-1
size: NA

CDR3: CASSGRGQAGELFF
DNA: TGTGCCAGCAGTGGTAGGGGGCAGGCCGGGGAGCTGTTTTTT
D: TRBD1
V: TRBV25-1
J: TRBJ2-2
size: few

CDR3: CASSIDPAGGNTEAFF
DNA: TGTGCCAGTAGTATAGACCCGGCAGGGGGGAACACTGAAGCTTTCTTT
D: TRBD1
V: TRBV19
J: TRBJ1-1
size: NA

CDR3: CASSLQGNEQYF
DNA: TGTGCCAGCAGCTTGCAGGGAAACGAGCAGTACTTC
D: NA
V: TRBV5-5
J: TRBJ2-7
size: NA

CDR3: CASSLEGRGNQPQHF
DNA: TGTGCCAGCAGCTTAGAGGGCAGGGGCAATCAGCCCCAGCATTTT
D: NA
V: TRBV11-2
J: TRBJ1-5
size: NA

CDR3: CASSLDRGSGNTIYF
DNA: TGTGCCAGCAGCCTGGACAGGGGGTCTGGAAACACCATATATTTT
D: TRBD1
V: TRBV7-9
J: TRBJ1-3
size: NA

CDR3: CASSPRISGPNEQFF
DNA: TGTGCCAGCTCACCACGGATTAGCGGGCCCAATGAGCAGTTCTTC
D: TRBD2
V: TRBV18
J: TRBJ2-1
size: NA

CDR3: CASSRNFPGGYGYTF
DNA: TGTGCCAGCAGCCGGAATTTCCCAGGGGGCTATGGCTACACCTTC
D: TRBD1
V: TRBV14
J: TRBJ1-2
size: NA

CDR3: CAWGPGGAIDEQFF
DNA: TGTGCCTGGGGCCCCGGGGGGGCCATCGATGAGCAGTTCTTC
D: TRBD2
V: TRBV30
J: TRBJ2-1
size: NA

CDR3: CASSYVDRGSPLHF
DNA: TGTGCCAGCAGTTACGTCGACAGGGGTTCACCCCTCCACTTT
D: TRBD1
V: TRBV6-5
J: TRBJ1-6
size: NA